The entry below gives a single T cell receptor beta chain sequence along with its context. What it binds is not known. Trimming at V came to 0 bases and at J to 7 bases, leaving 5 bases not matched to a gene. The germline V gene has CDR1 SGHDN and CDR2 FVKESK. The CDR3 spans 15 residues. This sample is part of a study of identifying expanded T cells in peripheral blood. Broader study findings: Across healthy donors, higher total template counts meant significantly greater approximately two-week count variance. Differentially abundant clones: around 1.1 between replicates, roughly 16 at roughly 15 days, less than 25 at four.

The method was immunoSEQ multiplex PCR; TCRdb's version includes in-frame clones alone and lacks a portion of them. The table has fewer than 80,000 clones, about 85% seen once. The sequence came from a person aged 18 to 70 in good health. The chain combines TRBV14 with TRBJ2-2; 7 nucleotides match TRBD1. Sequencing used blood. CDR3 in DNA: TGTGCCAGCAGCCAAGAACAGGGGATGATCGGGGAGCTGTTTTTT. Translation gives CASSQEQGMIGELFF.